Listed below are T cell receptor beta chains from one sample, sequenced in a study of radiotherapy plus CTLA-4 blockade in lung cancer. The method was immunoSEQ multiplex PCR; TCRdb's version includes in-frame clones alone and lacks a portion of them. The sample lists 120,000 or so clones, approximately 90% occurring once. The sequencing used peripheral blood, collected from a patient treated with radiotherapy plus ipilimumab. The receptors shown here come from a human donor with non-small cell lung cancer that progressed on radiotherapy plus ipilimumab. The CDR3 runs from the conserved cysteine through the conserved F or W. Fields, in order: D gene, J gene, V gene, clone size, CDR3 protein, CDR3 DNA. The D gene is left open where the match is weak. A clone size is listed for some rows: how often the clone was seen (once, few, many), or a class if it is expanded.

D: NA; J: TRBJ2-7; V: TRBV21-1; size: NA; CDR3: CASSKRLVAYLRSYEQYF; DNA: TGTGCCAGCAGCAAACGGCTGGTTGCTTACCTCAGATCCTACGAGCAGTACTTC
D: NA; J: TRBJ1-2; V: TRBV10-3; size: NA; CDR3: CAISESSLTHYGYTF; DNA: TGTGCCATCAGTGAGTCGTCCCTAACTCACTATGGCTACACCTTC
D: NA; J: TRBJ1-1; V: TRBV25-1; size: few; CDR3: CASSEPGENTEAFF; DNA: TGTGCCAGCAGTGAACCTGGGGAGAACACTGAAGCTTTCTTT
D: NA; J: TRBJ2-7; V: TRBV5-6; size: NA; CDR3: CASSFGAGSYEQYF; DNA: TGTGCCAGCAGCTTCGGGGCGGGGTCCTACGAGCAGTACTTC
D: NA; J: TRBJ2-5; V: TRBV6-1; size: NA; CDR3: CASSPGRGETQYF; DNA: TGTGCCAGCAGTCCCGGGCGCGGGGAGACCCAGTACTTC
D: NA; J: TRBJ1-4; V: TRBV6-5; size: few; CDR3: CASSYSGRGDNEKLFF; DNA: TGTGCCAGCAGTTACTCTGGGCGGGGCGATAATGAAAAACTGTTTTTT
D: TRBD2; J: TRBJ2-7; V: TRBV5-1; size: NA; CDR3: CASSWGLASSYEQYF; DNA: TGCGCCAGCAGCTGGGGACTAGCGTCCTCCTACGAGCAGTACTTC
D: NA; J: TRBJ2-1; V: TRBV9; size: NA; CDR3: CASSVGQGGFGVSEQFF; DNA: TGTGCCAGCAGCGTAGGTCAGGGCGGGTTTGGGGTGAGTGAGCAGTTCTTC
D: NA; J: TRBJ2-7; V: TRBV6-5; size: NA; CDR3: CASSYSSGGVFYEQYF; DNA: TGTGCCAGCAGTTATTCTTCCGGCGGGGTCTTCTACGAGCAGTACTTC
D: TRBD2; J: TRBJ2-1; V: TRBV11-3; size: NA; CDR3: CASSRGTSGVGEQFF; DNA: TGTGCCAGCAGCAGAGGGACTAGCGGGGTGGGTGAGCAGTTCTTC
D: NA; J: TRBJ1-5; V: TRBV9; size: few; CDR3: CASSPKGGTQPQHF; DNA: TGTGCCAGCAGCCCCAAGGGGGGAACGCAGCCCCAGCATTTT
D: NA; J: TRBJ1-3; V: TRBV11-2; size: once; CDR3: CASSSRLSGNTIYF; DNA: TGTGCCAGCAGCTCAAGGTTATCTGGAAACACCATATATTTT
D: NA; J: TRBJ2-1; V: TRBV11-3; size: NA; CDR3: CASSPSDEQFF; DNA: TGTGCCAGCAGCCCCTCCGATGAGCAGTTCTTC
D: NA; J: TRBJ1-2; V: TRBV7-8; size: NA; CDR3: CASSSRYPVGGYGYTF; DNA: TGTGCCAGCAGCTCCAGATATCCGGTCGGGGGCTATGGCTACACCTTC
D: TRBD1; J: TRBJ2-1; V: TRBV6-1; size: NA; CDR3: CASSASTGVGNEQFF; DNA: TGTGCCAGCAGTGCCAGCACAGGGGTAGGCAATGAGCAGTTCTTC
D: NA; J: TRBJ2-7; V: TRBV19; size: once; CDR3: CASSDAQGYEQYF; DNA: TGTGCCAGTTCCGACGCCCAGGGCTACGAGCAGTACTTC
D: NA; J: TRBJ2-5; V: TRBV7-9; size: NA; CDR3: CASSLGVQGVDQETQYF; DNA: TGTGCCAGCAGCTTAGGTGTCCAGGGCGTGGACCAAGAGACCCAGTACTTC
D: TRBD2; J: TRBJ2-1; V: TRBV5-8; size: NA; CDR3: CASSLGTSGNNEQFF; DNA: TGTGCCAGCAGCCTCGGGACTAGCGGGAACAATGAGCAGTTCTTC
D: TRBD2; J: TRBJ2-5; V: TRBV6-1; size: few; CDR3: CASSETSGRETQYF; DNA: TGTGCCAGCAGTGAAACTAGCGGGCGGGAGACCCAGTACTTC
D: NA; J: TRBJ1-1; V: TRBV6-1; size: NA; CDR3: CASSARGYNTEAFF; DNA: TGTGCCAGCAGTGCCAGGGGCTACAACACTGAAGCTTTCTTT
D: TRBD1; J: TRBJ2-2; V: TRBV15; size: NA; CDR3: CATRTGGDSNTGELFF; DNA: TGTGCCACCAGGACAGGGGGCGACTCGAACACCGGGGAGCTGTTTTTT
D: TRBD1; J: TRBJ2-2; V: TRBV7-7; size: NA; CDR3: CASSLGQPNTGELFF; DNA: TGTGCTAGCAGCCTGGGACAGCCGAACACCGGGGAGCTGTTTTTT
D: NA; J: TRBJ1-5; V: TRBV2; size: NA; CDR3: CASSWTTNQPQHF; DNA: TGTGCCAGCAGTTGGACAACCAATCAGCCCCAGCATTTT
D: NA; J: TRBJ1-4; V: TRBV5-5; size: NA; CDR3: CASSTGTVEKLFF; DNA: TGTGCCAGCAGCACCGGGACGGTTGAAAAACTGTTTTTT
D: TRBD1; J: TRBJ2-7; V: TRBV27; size: NA; CDR3: CASSVSRGPYEQYF; DNA: TGTGCCAGCAGTGTTTCGAGGGGGCCCTACGAGCAGTACTTC
D: TRBD2; J: TRBJ2-3; V: TRBV7-8; size: NA; CDR3: CASSSSGASTDTQYF; DNA: TGTGCCAGCAGCTCTAGCGGCGCTAGCACAGATACGCAGTATTTT
D: NA; J: TRBJ2-3; V: TRBV15; size: NA; CDR3: CATSSTFTTDTQYF; DNA: TGTGCCACCAGCAGCACATTCACGACAGATACGCAGTATTTT
D: NA; J: TRBJ2-7; V: TRBV30; size: NA; CDR3: CAWSPLHLSYEQYF; DNA: TGTGCCTGGAGTCCGTTACACCTCTCCTACGAGCAGTACTTC
D: NA; J: TRBJ1-2; V: TRBV28; size: NA; CDR3: CASSLGPNYGYTF; DNA: TGTGCCAGCAGTTTGGGACCCAACTATGGCTACACCTTC
D: TRBD2; J: TRBJ2-3; V: TRBV5-1; size: NA; CDR3: CASSLRAGDSTDTQYF; DNA: TGCGCCAGCAGCTTGAGAGCGGGGGACTCCACAGATACGCAGTATTTT
D: TRBD2; J: TRBJ2-1; V: TRBV7-2; size: NA; CDR3: CASRSIKLAGVHEQFF; DNA: TGTGCCAGCAGGTCCATAAAACTAGCGGGAGTTCATGAGCAGTTCTTC
D: NA; J: TRBJ2-7; V: TRBV5-1; size: NA; CDR3: CASSQIGSYEQYF; DNA: TGCGCCAGCAGCCAGATAGGTTCCTACGAGCAGTACTTC
D: NA; J: TRBJ2-3; V: TRBV5-8; size: NA; CDR3: CASSLGLRSTDTQYF; DNA: TGTGCCAGCAGCTTGGGGCTAAGGAGCACAGATACGCAGTATTTT
D: NA; J: TRBJ2-1; V: TRBV6-4; size: NA; CDR3: CASKRIPAHNEQFF; DNA: TGTGCCAGCAAAAGGATACCGGCCCACAATGAGCAGTTCTTC
D: NA; J: TRBJ1-1; V: TRBV30; size: once; CDR3: CAWSVLGGEAFF; DNA: TGTGCCTGGAGTGTACTCGGAGGTGAAGCTTTCTTT
D: NA; J: TRBJ2-7; V: TRBV2; size: NA; CDR3: CAIDGTQGSYEQYF; DNA: TGTGCCATCGACGGGACGCAAGGCTCCTACGAGCAGTACTTC
D: TRBD1; J: TRBJ1-1; V: TRBV5-1; size: NA; CDR3: CASSLDGTGNTEAFF; DNA: TGCGCCAGCAGCTTGGATGGGACAGGGAACACTGAAGCTTTCTTT
D: NA; J: TRBJ2-3; V: TRBV5-1; size: NA; CDR3: CASSPYRVGLFTDTQYF; DNA: TGCGCCAGCAGTCCATATCGGGTGGGACTCTTCACAGATACGCAGTATTTT
D: TRBD1; J: TRBJ2-2; V: TRBV6-5; size: NA; CDR3: CASSGGQGNTGELFF; DNA: TGTGCCAGCAGCGGGGGACAGGGGAACACCGGGGAGCTGTTTTTT
D: TRBD2; J: TRBJ2-1; V: TRBV7-9; size: NA; CDR3: CASSPSGLAGAKGSNEQFF; DNA: TGTGCCAGCAGCCCGTCGGGACTAGCGGGAGCAAAAGGGTCCAATGAGCAGTTCTTC
D: TRBD2; J: TRBJ2-2; V: TRBV11-3; size: NA; CDR3: CASSPGLAGGTGELFF; DNA: TGTGCCAGCAGTCCTGGACTAGCGGGAGGGACCGGGGAGCTGTTTTTT
D: NA; J: TRBJ2-3; V: TRBV6-6; size: NA; CDR3: CASSYSEISTDTQYF; DNA: TGTGCCAGCAGTTATAGCGAAATTAGCACAGATACGCAGTATTTT
D: TRBD1; J: TRBJ2-5; V: TRBV7-2; size: NA; CDR3: CASSFEDRAWETQYF; DNA: TGTGCCAGCAGCTTCGAAGACAGGGCGTGGGAGACCCAGTACTTC
D: NA; J: TRBJ2-1; V: TRBV5-4; size: NA; CDR3: CASSLAGAAGSYNEQFF; DNA: TGTGCCAGCAGCTTGGCGGGGGCTGCCGGGTCCTACAATGAGCAGTTCTTC
D: NA; J: TRBJ2-6; V: TRBV5-1; size: NA; CDR3: CASSFGPGPGANVLTF; DNA: NA
D: TRBD1; J: TRBJ2-5; V: TRBV5-1; size: once; CDR3: CASSLSGTGQETQYF; DNA: TGCGCCAGCAGCTTGTCTGGGACAGGGCAAGAGACCCAGTACTTC
D: NA; J: TRBJ2-1; V: TRBV9; size: NA; CDR3: CASSVLGGVSYNEQFF; DNA: TGTGCCAGCAGCGTATTAGGGGGGGTGTCCTACAATGAGCAGTTCTTC
D: NA; J: TRBJ2-1; V: TRBV14; size: NA; CDR3: CASSRDISYNEQFF; DNA: TGTGCCAGCAGCCGTGACATTTCCTACAATGAGCAGTTCTTC
D: NA; J: TRBJ2-3; V: TRBV30; size: NA; CDR3: CAWSRGPGADTQYF; DNA: TGTGCCTGGAGTAGGGGCCCAGGGGCAGATACGCAGTATTTT
D: TRBD1; J: TRBJ1-2; V: TRBV6-5; size: NA; CDR3: CASTTGGSYGYTF; DNA: TGTGCCAGCACCACAGGGGGTAGCTATGGCTACACCTTC
D: TRBD1; J: TRBJ2-7; V: TRBV5-1; size: NA; CDR3: CASSWGTGSYEQYF; DNA: TGCGCCAGCAGCTGGGGGACAGGGTCCTACGAGCAGTACTTC
D: NA; J: TRBJ2-5; V: TRBV4-2; size: NA; CDR3: CASSLSLGGETQYF; DNA: TGTGCCAGCAGCCTCTCCCTAGGGGGGGAGACCCAGTACTTC
D: NA; J: TRBJ1-2; V: TRBV29-1; size: NA; CDR3: CSVATGTAFNTF; DNA: NA
D: TRBD2; J: TRBJ2-7; V: TRBV12-5; size: NA; CDR3: CASGLRDSGSEQYF; DNA: TGTGCTAGTGGTCTCCGGGATAGCGGGAGCGAGCAGTACTTC
D: TRBD1; J: TRBJ2-5; V: TRBV11-2; size: NA; CDR3: CASSRGQGGETQYF; DNA: TGTGCCAGCAGCAGGGGACAGGGTGGAGAGACCCAGTACTTC
D: NA; J: TRBJ2-1; V: TRBV5-4; size: NA; CDR3: CASSQRLTNEQFF; DNA: TGTGCCAGCAGCCAAAGACTAACCAATGAGCAGTTCTTC
D: TRBD1; J: TRBJ1-2; V: TRBV5-1; size: NA; CDR3: CASSKGQGAYGYGYTF; DNA: TGCGCCAGCAGCAAGGGGCAGGGGGCCTACGGCTATGGCTACACCTTC